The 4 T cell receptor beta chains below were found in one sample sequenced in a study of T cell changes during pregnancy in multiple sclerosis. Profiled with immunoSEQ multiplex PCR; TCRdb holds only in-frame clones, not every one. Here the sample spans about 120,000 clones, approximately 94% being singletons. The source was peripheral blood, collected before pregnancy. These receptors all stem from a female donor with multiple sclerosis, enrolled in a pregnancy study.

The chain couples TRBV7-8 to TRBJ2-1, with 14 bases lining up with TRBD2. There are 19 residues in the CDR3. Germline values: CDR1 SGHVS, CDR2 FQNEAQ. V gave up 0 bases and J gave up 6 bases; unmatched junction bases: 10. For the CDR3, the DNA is TGTGCCAGCAGCTTAGCCGGTTCCGGGACTAGCGGGAGTTTCAATGAGCAGTTCTTC. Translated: CASSLAGSGTSGSFNEQFF.

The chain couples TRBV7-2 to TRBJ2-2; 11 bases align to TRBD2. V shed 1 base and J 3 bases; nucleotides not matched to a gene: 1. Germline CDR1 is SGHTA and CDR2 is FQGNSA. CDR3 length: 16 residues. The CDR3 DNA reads TGTGCCAGCAGCTTAGATAGCGGGGGGGACACCGGGGAGCTGTTTTTT. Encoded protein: CASSLDSGGDTGELFF.

The CDR3 region has the DNA TGTGCCAGCAGTTTTAGCGTCCTCAATCAGCCCCAGCATTTT. As protein: CASSFSVLNQPQHF. V is TRBV28 and J is TRBJ1-5; D gene uncertain. The germline gives CDR1 MDHEN, CDR2 SYDVKM. The CDR3 is 14 amino acids. With 3 bases removed from V and 3 bases from J, the gap between germline ends came to 9 bases.

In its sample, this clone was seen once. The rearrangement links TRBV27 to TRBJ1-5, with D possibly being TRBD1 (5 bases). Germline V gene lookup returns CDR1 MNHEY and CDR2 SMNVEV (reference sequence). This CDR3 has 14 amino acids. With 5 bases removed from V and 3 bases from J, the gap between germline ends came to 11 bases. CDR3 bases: TGTGCCAGCAGTCCGGGACTGCTCAATCAGCCCCAGCATTTT. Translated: CASSPGLLNQPQHF.